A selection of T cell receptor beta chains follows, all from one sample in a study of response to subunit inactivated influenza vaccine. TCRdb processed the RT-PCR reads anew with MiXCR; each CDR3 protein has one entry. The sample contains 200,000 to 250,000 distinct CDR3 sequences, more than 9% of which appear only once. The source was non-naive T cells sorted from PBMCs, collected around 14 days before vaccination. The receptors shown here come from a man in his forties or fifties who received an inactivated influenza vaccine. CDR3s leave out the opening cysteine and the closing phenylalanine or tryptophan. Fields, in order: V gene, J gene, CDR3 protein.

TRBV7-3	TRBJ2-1	ASSFPGQEINEQF
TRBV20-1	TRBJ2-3	SARTSGGTQY
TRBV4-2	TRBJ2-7	ASSQDRDRNYEQY
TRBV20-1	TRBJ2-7	SAKVLEGYEQY
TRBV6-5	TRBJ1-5	ASSSGQGGSQPQH
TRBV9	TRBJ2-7	ASGGGPGEQY
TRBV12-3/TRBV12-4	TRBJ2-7	ASAQGLYEQY
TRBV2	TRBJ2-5	ASSAMGGEGETQY
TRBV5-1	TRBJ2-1	ASSFGGAYNEQF
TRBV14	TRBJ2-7	ASSHHSGPDSYEQY
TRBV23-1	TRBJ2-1	ASSQYRDQDRPYNEQF
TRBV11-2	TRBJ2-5	ASSLAGLNQETQY
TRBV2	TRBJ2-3	ASQTGGTDTQY